This T cell receptor (beta chain) was retrieved from a study of cytomegalovirus exposure and HLA in healthy donors. The table lists this clone with a count of one. Its antigen remains unidentified. 13 Jbeta primers and 60 Vbeta primers were used for the PCR. Profiled with immunoSEQ multiplex PCR; TCRdb holds only in-frame clones, not every one. Of 150,000 or so clones detected, 75% to 90% appear once; the ten largest clones hold 4.5% to 5.5%. The CDR3 has 16 residues. Unmatched junction bases numbered 10, after V lost 2 bases and J lost 3 bases. Germline V gene sequence: CDR1 SQVTM, CDR2 ANQGSEA. The study's findings and limits: Sequencing likely generated an artifact that appeared as a cluster of highly shared sequence variants. Donor immune exposure was known only as CMV serostatus. Later on, analysis showed that most CMV-associated TCR beta chains appeared to be HLA-restricted.

The chain joins TRBV29-1 to TRBJ2-7, with 10 bases lining up with TRBD2. The origin of this receptor is a woman in her forties or fifties in good health and CMV-seropositive. The specimen sequenced was PBMCs. The CDR3 here is CSVESRTSGTIYEQYF. CDR3 coding DNA: TGCAGCGTTGAAAGCCGGACTAGCGGAACGATCTACGAGCAGTACTTC.